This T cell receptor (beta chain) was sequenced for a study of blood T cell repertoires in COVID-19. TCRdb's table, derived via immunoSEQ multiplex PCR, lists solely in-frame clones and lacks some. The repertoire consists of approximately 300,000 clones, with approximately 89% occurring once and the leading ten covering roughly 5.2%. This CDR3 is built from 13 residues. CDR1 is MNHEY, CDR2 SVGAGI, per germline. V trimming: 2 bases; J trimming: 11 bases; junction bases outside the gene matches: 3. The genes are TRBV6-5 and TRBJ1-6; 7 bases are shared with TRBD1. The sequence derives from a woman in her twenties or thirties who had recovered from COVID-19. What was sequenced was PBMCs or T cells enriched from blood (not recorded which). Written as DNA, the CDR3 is TGTGCCAGCAGTTACAGGCAGGGGGCACCCCTCCACTTT. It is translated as CASSYRQGAPLHF.